Listed below are T cell receptor beta chains from one sample, sequenced in a study of Ad26.COV2.S vaccination and SARS-CoV-2 variants. The assay was immunoSEQ multiplex PCR, and TCRdb's table has in-frame clones only and misses some. The sample consists of 350,000 to 500,000 clones, 90% of them appearing once. The sequences come from peripheral blood, collected in a trial of Ad26.COV2.S vaccine versus placebo. These receptor sequences come from a person between 18 and 65 years old who received the Ad26.COV2.S COVID-19 vaccine or a placebo. Both conserved end residues are part of each CDR3. D genes are given only for firm matches. Clone size is given for some rows only: seen once, a few or many times, or a class if the clone is expanded.

J,size,V,D,DNA,CDR3
TRBJ2-2,NA,TRBV3-1/TRBV3-2,NA,TGTGCCAGCAGCCAAGCGGGAGCCGGGGAGCTGTTTTTT,CASSQAGAGELFF
TRBJ2-1,NA,TRBV6-5,TRBD1,TGTGCCAGCAGTATCGAGACAGGCAGGGGGGAGCAGTTCTTC,CASSIETGRGEQFF
TRBJ2-7,NA,TRBV7-6,NA,TGTGCCAGCAGCTTAGAGCCTCTCCACGAGCAGTACTTC,CASSLEPLHEQYF
TRBJ1-1,NA,TRBV4-3,NA,TGCGCCAGCAGCCAAGGTTGGCAGATGAACACTGAAGCTTTCTTT,CASSQGWQMNTEAFF
TRBJ2-1,NA,TRBV2,NA,TGTGCCAGCCGAAGGACGCTCAGCTCCTACAATGAGCAGTTCTTC,CASRRTLSSYNEQFF
TRBJ2-1,NA,TRBV11-3,NA,TGTGCCAGCAGCTTAGGAGGCGGGTCCAACAATGAGCAGTTCTTC,CASSLGGGSNNEQFF
TRBJ2-1,NA,TRBV18,NA,TGTGCCAGTTCGACAGTCTACAATGAGCAGTTCTTC,CASSTVYNEQFF
TRBJ1-1,NA,TRBV11-2,NA,TGTGCCAGCAGCTTTTCAGGCTCAGCTTTCTTT,CASSFSGSAFF
TRBJ2-1,NA,TRBV29-1,NA,TGCAGCGTCACATGGAGCTCCTACAATGAGCAGTTCTTC,CSVTWSSYNEQFF
TRBJ1-1,once,TRBV10-3,NA,TGTGCCATCAGTGGGAGGGGAACAGGTGAAGCTTTCTTT,CAISGRGTGEAFF
TRBJ2-7,NA,TRBV5-1,TRBD2,TGCGCCAGCACCCCCGGGAGCGGGAGTTTCGACGAGCAGTACTTC,CASTPGSGSFDEQYF
TRBJ2-7,NA,TRBV15,TRBD1,TGTGCCACCAGCAGAGAACAGGGGAAGGGCGAGCAGTACTTC,CATSREQGKGEQYF
TRBJ2-2,once,TRBV9,NA,TGTGCCAGCAGCGTAGACGCGCAGGTGAACACCGGGGAGCTGTTTTTT,CASSVDAQVNTGELFF
TRBJ1-6,NA,TRBV2,NA,TGTGCCAGCACGGGGGTTCGGGATTCACCCCTCCACTTT,CASTGVRDSPLHF
TRBJ2-5,NA,TRBV5-6,NA,TGTGCCAGCAGCTTGGGGACCTTTGAAGAGACCCAGTACTTC,CASSLGTFEETQYF
TRBJ2-1,NA,TRBV9,TRBD2,TGTGCCAGCAGCGTGCCGGGACTAGCAAACTACAATGAGCAGTTCTTC,CASSVPGLANYNEQFF
TRBJ2-5,once,TRBV4-1,NA,TGCGCCAGCAGCCCAGGGGGTCTAGCGGTGGAGACCCAGTACTTC,CASSPGGLAVETQYF
TRBJ2-5,few,TRBV28,NA,TGTGCCAGCAGTTTATTACCTGGGGTTGGGCAAGAGACCCAGTACTTC,CASSLLPGVGQETQYF
TRBJ1-3,NA,TRBV15,NA,TGTGCCACCAGCGGCGGGGCAGGGCCTGGGACTGGAAACACCATATATTTT,CATSGGAGPGTGNTIYF
TRBJ2-3,NA,TRBV19,NA,TGTGCCAGTATAAAGGGAGACACAGATACGCAGTATTTT,CASIKGDTDTQYF
TRBJ2-2,once,TRBV6-2/TRBV6-3,TRBD1,TGTGCCAGCAGTTACCCCCGGACAGGGGAGACCACCGGGGAGCTGTTTTTT,CASSYPRTGETTGELFF
TRBJ1-2,NA,TRBV7-9,TRBD1,TGTGCCAGCAGCTTAGCGGGGTGGGACAGTCTTCATTATGGCTACACCTTC,CASSLAGWDSLHYGYTF
TRBJ2-7,NA,TRBV30,TRBD2,TGTGCCTGGAGTAATGGACTAGCGGGAGCCGAGCAGTACTTC,CAWSNGLAGAEQYF
TRBJ1-6,NA,TRBV7-9,NA,TGTGCCAGCAGCTTAGTCTCGGGGAATTCACCCCTCCACTTT,CASSLVSGNSPLHF
TRBJ1-5,NA,TRBV7-9,NA,TGTGCCAGCAGCCAGGGCTCGGGTTGGAATCAGCCCCAGCATTTT,CASSQGSGWNQPQHF
TRBJ2-6,NA,TRBV11-2,NA,TGTGCCAGCAGACGGATAGCAGGCACTGGGGCCAACGTCCTGACTTTC,CASRRIAGTGANVLTF
TRBJ2-1,NA,TRBV5-1,TRBD2,TGCGCCAGCAGCGCCCTAGCGGGAGTCTCCTACAATGAGCAGTTCTTC,CASSALAGVSYNEQFF
TRBJ2-5,NA,TRBV12-3/TRBV12-4,TRBD2,TGTGCCAGCACTCCGGGGGGGGAGACCCAGTACTTC,CASTPGGETQYF
TRBJ1-1,NA,TRBV4-3,TRBD1,TGCGCCAGCAGCCAAGATGGGACAGCCGAGAACACTGAAGCTTTCTTT,CASSQDGTAENTEAFF
TRBJ2-2,NA,TRBV27,NA,TGTGCCAGCAGTTTGGTCAGGGTCCCCGGGGAGCTGTTTTTT,CASSLVRVPGELFF
TRBJ1-2,NA,TRBV10-3,TRBD1,TGTGCCATCAAAGAGGACAGGGAAACCTATGGCTACACCTTC,CAIKEDRETYGYTF
TRBJ1-3,NA,TRBV28,TRBD1,TGTGCCAGCAGGCACCCCCCGACAGGGGCTATTGGAAACACCATATATTTT,CASRHPPTGAIGNTIYF
TRBJ2-3,NA,TRBV5-1,NA,TGCGCCAGTATCAGGGACTCCAGCACAGATACGCAGTATTTT,CASIRDSSTDTQYF
TRBJ1-1,NA,TRBV5-1,NA,TGCGCCAGCAGCTTGGAGGGGTCTAAGGGTGAAGCTTTCTTT,CASSLEGSKGEAFF
TRBJ2-1,NA,TRBV6-5,NA,TGTGCCAGCAGTTCCTTGCGGGGATCCCAGTTCTTC,CASSSLRGSQFF
TRBJ1-3,NA,TRBV7-6,NA,TGTGCCAGCAGCCTGCGGGGAAACACCATATATTTT,CASSLRGNTIYF
TRBJ2-1,NA,TRBV7-7,TRBD1,TGTGCCAGCAGCCCGACAGGGGTCGGAGACAATGAGCAGTTCTTC,CASSPTGVGDNEQFF
TRBJ2-5,NA,TRBV7-3,TRBD1,TGTGCCAGCAGCCCCGGGACAGGCGGGGAGACCCAGTACTTC,CASSPGTGGETQYF
TRBJ2-7,NA,TRBV6-5,TRBD2,TGTGCCAGCAGTCCGACTAGCGGGAGGGCGCGCGAGCAGTACTTC,CASSPTSGRAREQYF
TRBJ1-2,NA,TRBV28,NA,TGTGCCAGCAGCAGAAACTATGGCTACACCTTC,CASSRNYGYTF
TRBJ2-2,NA,TRBV24-1,NA,TGTGCCACCAGTGATTTCGGACAGACGAACACCGGGGAGCTGTTTTTT,CATSDFGQTNTGELFF